This is a list of T cell receptor beta chains from one sample in a study of early T cells in non-severe SARS-CoV-2 infection. TCRdb processed the 5' RACE reads anew with MiXCR; each CDR3 protein has one entry. Here the sample spans about 90,000 distinct CDR3 sequences, about 12% being singletons. This material consisted of whole blood, taken at baseline. The source of these receptors is an adult who was a healthcare worker with PCR-confirmed SARS-CoV-2 infection or an uninfected control (not recorded which). Both conserved end residues are part of each CDR3. A D gene is named only where the DNA matches it firmly. For some rows the clone size is stated as once, few or many, or as a class when expanded; others skip it.

D gene | clone size | J gene | V gene | CDR3 DNA | CDR3 protein
TRBD1 | once | TRBJ1-1 | TRBV6-2/TRBV6-3 | TGTGCCAGCTCCAGGGGGGATCGCACTGAAGCTTTCTTT | CASSRGDRTEAFF
TRBD2 | - | TRBJ2-3 | TRBV4-2 | TGTGCCAGCAGTCCGAGGCGGGGGACGGCGCCAGATACGCAGTATTTT | CASSPRRGTAPDTQYF
TRBD2 | - | TRBJ2-2 | TRBV12-3/TRBV12-4 | TGTGCCAGCAGTAGCGGGAGGGACACCGGGGAGCTGTTTTTT | CASSSGRDTGELFF
- | - | TRBJ1-1 | TRBV7-3 | TGTGCCAGCAGCTCAACAGGAAGGTCGGACACTGAAGCTTTCTTT | CASSSTGRSDTEAFF
- | many | TRBJ2-3 | TRBV11-2 | TGTGCCAGCAGCTTAGCCGGCGGGAGCAGGGGAGATACGCAGTATTTT | CASSLAGGSRGDTQYF
- | many | TRBJ1-1 | TRBV29-1 | TGCAGCGTTGAGGTGAACACTGAAGCTTTCTTT | CSVEVNTEAFF
- | - | TRBJ2-3 | TRBV6-2/TRBV6-3 | TGTGCCAGCAAACTAACGATAAGTCGGAACACAGATACGCAGTATTTT | CASKLTISRNTDTQYF
- | many | TRBJ2-5 | TRBV5-1 | TGCGCCAGCAGCTTGGGCCCTACTAGCACCCGACCGTACTTC | CASSLGPTSTRPYF
TRBD1 | once | TRBJ1-6 | TRBV7-7 | TGTGCTAGCAGCTCGGGACAGCCGAATTCACCCCTCCACTTT | CASSSGQPNSPLHF
TRBD1 | - | TRBJ2-1 | TRBV7-6 | TGTGCCAGCAGCAACCCGGGCGGGACAGGGGGCATCGATGAGCAGTTCTTC | CASSNPGGTGGIDEQFF
TRBD1 | many | TRBJ1-5 | TRBV29-1 | TGCAGCGTTGCAGGGGGCGGGAATCAGCCCCAGCATTTT | CSVAGGGNQPQHF
- | many | TRBJ1-5 | TRBV21-1 | TGTGTCCGACCTGGAGGGGGCGCGGGACAGCCCCAGCATTTT | CVRPGGGAGQPQHF
- | many | TRBJ1-5 | TRBV6-1 | TGTGCCAGCAGTGACGGGCAGGGTAGCAATCAGCCCCAGCATTTT | CASSDGQGSNQPQHF
- | - | TRBJ2-5 | TRBV5-1 | TGCGCCAGCAGCTTGTACCAAGAGACCCAGTACTTC | CASSLYQETQYF
TRBD1 | - | TRBJ1-3 | TRBV12-3/TRBV12-4 | TGTGCCAGCAGTTTAAAGTCACAGGGGCGCTCTGGAAACACTATATATTTT | CASSLKSQGRSGNTIYF
TRBD2 | many | TRBJ2-5 | TRBV25-1 | TGTGCCAGCAGGGCCGGGGGGCAAGAGACCCAGTACTTC | CASRAGGQETQYF
- | - | TRBJ1-1 | TRBV10-3 | TGTGCCATCAGTGAGTCGAAGTTGGTACAGAACACTGAAGCTTTCTTT | CAISESKLVQNTEAFF
TRBD2 | few | TRBJ2-3 | TRBV27 | TGTGCCAGCAGTTCCCTCGAGGTCGGTAGGGGCGGGAGGGCCACAGATACGCAGTATTTT | CASSSLEVGRGGRATDTQYF
- | many | TRBJ2-7 | TRBV14 | TGTGCCAGCAGCTTGGGCCCGCCCTACGAGCAGTACTTC | CASSLGPPYEQYF
- | many | TRBJ1-1 | TRBV12-3/TRBV12-4 | TGTGCCAGCAGTTTAGCGGTGGGATTGAACACTGAAGCTTTCTTT | CASSLAVGLNTEAFF
TRBD2 | many | TRBJ2-1 | TRBV20-1 | TGCAGTGCCCAAACTAGCGGGGCTAACAATGAGCAGTTCTTC | CSAQTSGANNEQFF
- | - | TRBJ2-5 | TRBV10-3 | TGTGCCACCGGACAGCCTCTAGAGACCCAGTACTTC | CATGQPLETQYF
- | few | TRBJ2-2 | TRBV11-2 | TGTGCCGACCAGAGGTTGAACACCGGGGAGCTGTTTTTT | CADQRLNTGELFF
- | - | TRBJ1-6 | TRBV20-1 | TGCAGTGCTGGGGGGGACATTTCCAATTCACCCCTCCACTTT | CSAGGDISNSPLHF
TRBD2 | few | TRBJ2-5 | TRBV29-1 | TGCAGCGCCCGGACTAGCGGCCAAGAGACCCAGTACTTC | CSARTSGQETQYF
- | many | TRBJ2-5 | TRBV20-1 | TGCAGTGCTAGGGAGGGCTGGGAGACCCAGTACTTC | CSAREGWETQYF
TRBD1 | - | TRBJ2-7 | TRBV29-1 | TGCAGCGCTCGAGGGGGACAGGGTGACGAGCAGTACTTC | CSARGGQGDEQYF
TRBD1 | few | TRBJ2-2 | TRBV11-2 | TGTGCCAGCAGCAGGGACAGGCGGAACACCGGGGAGCTGTTTTTT | CASSRDRRNTGELFF
TRBD2 | few | TRBJ2-7 | TRBV20-1 | TGCAGTGCTAGACCTACGTACTCTCTAGCGGGAGGGGGGTACGAGCAGTACTTC | CSARPTYSLAGGGYEQYF
- | - | TRBJ2-4 | TRBV11-3 | TGTGCCAGCAAAAATTCAAAGGGGGACCTTCAGTACTTC | CASKNSKGDLQYF
- | - | TRBJ2-5 | TRBV27 | TGTGCCAGCAGTTTTGGGGGGAAAGTAGAGACCCAGTACTTC | CASSFGGKVETQYF
- | - | TRBJ1-2 | TRBV29-1 | TGCAGCGTTTTGGGCGTTGACGGCTACACCTTC | CSVLGVDGYTF
TRBD2 | - | TRBJ2-5 | TRBV7-8 | TGTGCCAGCAGCTTAGCAGGACTAGCGGGGGGGCAGGAGACCCAGTACTTC | CASSLAGLAGGQETQYF
- | few | TRBJ2-2 | TRBV29-1 | TGCAGCGTTAGTGGCGGCCAGGGGCCCGGGGAGCTGTTTTTT | CSVSGGQGPGELFF
TRBD1 | - | TRBJ1-5 | TRBV12-3/TRBV12-4 | TGTGCCAGCAGCTTCGGGACAGGGGTTTTCCAGCCCCAGCATTTT | CASSFGTGVFQPQHF
- | - | TRBJ1-5 | TRBV6-5 | TGTGCCAGCAGTTACTCGAAGCAGGGTGGGCGCAATCAGCCCCAGCATTTT | CASSYSKQGGRNQPQHF
- | many | TRBJ1-6 | TRBV12-3/TRBV12-4 | TGTGCCAGCAGTTTGGGGACTCGGGGCCGGGGTTATAATTCACCCCTCCACTTT | CASSLGTRGRGYNSPLHF
TRBD1 | many | TRBJ2-5 | TRBV7-9 | TGTGCCAGCAGCTCTGGACAGGGCGGAGAGACCCAGTACTTC | CASSSGQGGETQYF
TRBD2 | few | TRBJ2-5 | TRBV29-1 | TGCAGCGCTCGGACTAGCGGGGGGGCGACCCAGTACTTC | CSARTSGGATQYF
TRBD2 | few | TRBJ2-5 | TRBV3-1 | TGTGCCAGCGGGGTAGCGGGGTCACCTTTTTCGACGGAGACCCAGTACTTC | CASGVAGSPFSTETQYF
TRBD1 | - | TRBJ1-3 | TRBV10-3 | TGTGCCATCAGAAATGACAGGGGACGCTCTGGAAACACCATATATTTT | CAIRNDRGRSGNTIYF
- | - | TRBJ2-3 | TRBV3-1 | TGTGCCAGCAGCCAAGATTCTATGGCGGGGGCGTTGACAGATACGCAGTATTTT | CASSQDSMAGALTDTQYF
- | - | TRBJ2-1 | TRBV28 | TGTGCCAGCAGTTTGAATACCGGCCTTACGTCCTACAATGAGCAGTTCTTC | CASSLNTGLTSYNEQFF
- | many | TRBJ2-4 | TRBV15 | TGTGCCACCAGCAGCCACTTGAGGAAAAACATTCAGTACTTC | CATSSHLRKNIQYF
- | - | TRBJ2-3 | TRBV11-3 | TGTGCCAGCAGTTCCCCCCAGCAGACTCTCCCGACGCAGTATTTT | CASSSPQQTLPTQYF
- | many | TRBJ1-5 | TRBV30 | TGTGCCTGGAGCGGGATAGGGTACACCAATCAGCCCCAGCATTTT | CAWSGIGYTNQPQHF
- | - | TRBJ1-6 | TRBV7-2 | TGTGCCAATTGCCGGCCCCTCCACTTT | CANCRPLHF
TRBD2 | many | TRBJ2-5 | TRBV5-8 | TGTGCCAGCAGCTTGGGAAGTGTGGGACTAGCGGGAATGGAGACCCAGTACTTC | CASSLGSVGLAGMETQYF
- | - | TRBJ1-5 | TRBV7-9 | TGTGCCAGCAGCCCAACAGGGCGCGGTCAGCCCCAGCATTTT | CASSPTGRGQPQHF
TRBD1 | - | TRBJ2-7 | TRBV28 | TGTGCCAGCAGTCCGTCCGGGACAGGCTACTACGAGCAGTACTTC | CASSPSGTGYYEQYF
- | - | TRBJ2-1 | TRBV18 | TGTGCCAGCTCACCACTCCTCCCGGGGCCCGACTCCTACAATGAGCAGTTCTTC | CASSPLLPGPDSYNEQFF
- | few | TRBJ2-3 | TRBV5-6 | TGTGCCAGCAGCTTGGCCCCAGAGGTGGTTGACACAGATACGCAGTATTTT | CASSLAPEVVDTDTQYF